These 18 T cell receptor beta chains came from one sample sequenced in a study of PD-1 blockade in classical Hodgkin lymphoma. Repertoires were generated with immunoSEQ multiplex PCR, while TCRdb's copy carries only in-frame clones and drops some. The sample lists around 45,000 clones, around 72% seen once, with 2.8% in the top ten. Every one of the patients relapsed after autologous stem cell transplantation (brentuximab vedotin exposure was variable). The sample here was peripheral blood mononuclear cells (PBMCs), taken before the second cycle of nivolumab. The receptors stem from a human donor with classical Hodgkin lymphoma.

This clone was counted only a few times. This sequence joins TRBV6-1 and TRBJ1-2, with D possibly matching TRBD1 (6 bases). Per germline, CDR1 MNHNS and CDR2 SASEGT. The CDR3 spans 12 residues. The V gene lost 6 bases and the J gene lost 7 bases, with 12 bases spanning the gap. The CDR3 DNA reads TGTGCCAGCAGGGCAGGGGAGGGTGGCTACACCTTC. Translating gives CASRAGEGGYTF.

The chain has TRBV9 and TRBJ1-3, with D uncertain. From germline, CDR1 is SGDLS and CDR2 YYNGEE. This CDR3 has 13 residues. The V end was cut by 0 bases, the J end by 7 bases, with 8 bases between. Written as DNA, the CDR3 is TGTGCCAGCAGCGTAGTCGGGTCGAACACCATATATTTT. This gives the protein CASSVVGSNTIYF.

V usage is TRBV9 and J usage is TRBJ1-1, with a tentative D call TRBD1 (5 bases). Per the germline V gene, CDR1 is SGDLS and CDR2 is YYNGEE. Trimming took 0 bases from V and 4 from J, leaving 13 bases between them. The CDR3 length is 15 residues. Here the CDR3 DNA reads TGTGCCAGCAGCGTAGGTCCGACAGTGAGCACTGAAGCTTTCTTT. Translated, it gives CASSVGPTVSTEAFF.

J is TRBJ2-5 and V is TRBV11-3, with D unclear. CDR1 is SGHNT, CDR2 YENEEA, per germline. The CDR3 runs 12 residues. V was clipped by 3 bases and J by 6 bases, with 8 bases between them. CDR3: CASSFGEKTQYF. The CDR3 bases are TGTGCCAGCAGCTTCGGCGAGAAGACCCAGTACTTC.

In nucleotides, the CDR3 is TGCGCCAGCAGCCAGGGCCCGGGACAGGGTTTCAACGAGCAGTACTTC. Translation gives CASSQGPGQGFNEQYF. This sequence joins TRBV5-1 and TRBJ2-7, with TRBD1 matching 9 bases. J lost 5 bases, V lost 4 bases, and 13 bases had no gene match. CDR1 and CDR2 from the germline V gene are SGHRS and YFSETQ. This CDR3 spans 16 amino acids.

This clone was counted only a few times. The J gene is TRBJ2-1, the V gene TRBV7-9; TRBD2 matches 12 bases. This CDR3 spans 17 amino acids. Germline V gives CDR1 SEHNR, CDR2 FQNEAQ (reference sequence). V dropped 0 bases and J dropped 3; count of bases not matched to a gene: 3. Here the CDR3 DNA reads TGTGCCAGCAGCTTAGCGCCTAGCGGGGGGGTCTACAATGAGCAGTTCTTC. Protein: CASSLAPSGGVYNEQFF.

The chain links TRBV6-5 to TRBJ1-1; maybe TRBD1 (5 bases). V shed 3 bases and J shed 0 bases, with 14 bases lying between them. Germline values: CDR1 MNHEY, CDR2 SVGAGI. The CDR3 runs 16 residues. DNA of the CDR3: TGTGCCAGCAGTTATAATATAGACAGCATGAACACTGAAGCTTTCTTT. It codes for CASSYNIDSMNTEAFF.

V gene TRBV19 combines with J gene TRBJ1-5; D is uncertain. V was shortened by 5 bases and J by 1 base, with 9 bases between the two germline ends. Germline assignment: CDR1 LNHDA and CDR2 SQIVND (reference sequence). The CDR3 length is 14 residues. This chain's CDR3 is CASSPGLSNQPQHF. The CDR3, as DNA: TGTGCCAGTAGTCCGGGTTTAAGCAATCAGCCCCAGCATTTT.

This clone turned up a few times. The CDR3: CASSQGWAGGYEQFF. CDR3 DNA sequence: TGCGCCAGCAGCCAAGGATGGGCAGGGGGCTATGAGCAGTTCTTC. This sequence joins TRBV4-3 and TRBJ2-1, with 8 positions matching TRBD1. Germline CDR1 LGHNA, CDR2 YSLEER. V shed 1 base and J 8 bases; nucleotides not matched to a gene: 7. This CDR3 has 15 residues.

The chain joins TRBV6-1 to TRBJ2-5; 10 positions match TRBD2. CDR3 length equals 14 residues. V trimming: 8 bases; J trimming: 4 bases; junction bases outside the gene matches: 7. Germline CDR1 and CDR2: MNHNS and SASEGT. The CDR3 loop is CASLPLAGRETQYF. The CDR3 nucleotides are TGTGCCAGCTTACCACTAGCGGGGCGAGAGACCCAGTACTTC.

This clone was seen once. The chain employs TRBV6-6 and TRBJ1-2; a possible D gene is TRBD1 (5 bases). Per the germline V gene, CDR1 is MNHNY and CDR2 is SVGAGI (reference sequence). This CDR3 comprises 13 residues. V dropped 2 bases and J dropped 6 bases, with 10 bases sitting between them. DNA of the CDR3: TGTGCCAGCAGTTACGTTACAGGCAATGGCTACACCTTC. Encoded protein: CASSYVTGNGYTF.

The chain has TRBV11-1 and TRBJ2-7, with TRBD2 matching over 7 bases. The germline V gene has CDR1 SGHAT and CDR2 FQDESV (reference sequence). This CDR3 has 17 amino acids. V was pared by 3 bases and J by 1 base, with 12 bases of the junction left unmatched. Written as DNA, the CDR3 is TGTGCCAGCAGCTTGGGGCCCGGTCTAGCGGTTTCCTACGAGCAGTACTTC. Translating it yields CASSLGPGLAVSYEQYF.

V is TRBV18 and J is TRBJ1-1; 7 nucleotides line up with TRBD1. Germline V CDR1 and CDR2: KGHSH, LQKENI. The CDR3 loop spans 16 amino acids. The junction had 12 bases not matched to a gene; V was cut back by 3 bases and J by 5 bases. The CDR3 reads CASSPKGQPVRTEAFF. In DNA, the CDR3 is TGTGCCAGCTCACCTAAGGGACAGCCGGTGAGGACTGAAGCTTTCTTT.

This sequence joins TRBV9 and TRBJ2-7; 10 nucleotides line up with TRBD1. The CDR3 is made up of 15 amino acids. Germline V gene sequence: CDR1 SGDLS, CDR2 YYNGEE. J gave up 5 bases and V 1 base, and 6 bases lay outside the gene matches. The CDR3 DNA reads TGTGCCAGCAGCGTATACCGGGACAGGGGCCACGAGCAGTACTTC. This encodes CASSVYRDRGHEQYF.

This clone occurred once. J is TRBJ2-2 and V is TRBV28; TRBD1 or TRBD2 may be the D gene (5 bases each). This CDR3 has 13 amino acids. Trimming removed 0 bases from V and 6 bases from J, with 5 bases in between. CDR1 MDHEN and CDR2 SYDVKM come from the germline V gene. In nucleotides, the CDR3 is TGTGCCAGCAGTTTATGGGGGGCCGGGGAGCTGTTTTTT. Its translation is CASSLWGAGELFF.

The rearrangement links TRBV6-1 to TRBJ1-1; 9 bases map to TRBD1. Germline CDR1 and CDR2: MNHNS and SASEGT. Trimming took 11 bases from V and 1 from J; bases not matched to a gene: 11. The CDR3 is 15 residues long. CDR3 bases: TGTGCCGGGGGGAGGGACAGGGATTCGAACACTGAAGCTTTCTTT. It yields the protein CAGGRDRDSNTEAFF.

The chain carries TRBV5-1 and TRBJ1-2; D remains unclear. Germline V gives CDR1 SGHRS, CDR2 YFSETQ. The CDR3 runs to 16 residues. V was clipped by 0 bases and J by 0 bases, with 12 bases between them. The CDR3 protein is CASSLVPLGTNYGYTF. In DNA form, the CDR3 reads TGCGCCAGCAGCTTGGTCCCTTTGGGAACTAACTATGGCTACACCTTC. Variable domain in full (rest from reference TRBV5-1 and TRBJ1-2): KAGVTQTPRYLIKTRGQQVTLSCSPISGHRSVSWYQQTPGQGLQFLFEYFSETQRNKGNFPGRFSGRQFSNSRSEMNVSTLELGDSALYLCASSLVPLGTNYGYTFGSGTRLTVV.

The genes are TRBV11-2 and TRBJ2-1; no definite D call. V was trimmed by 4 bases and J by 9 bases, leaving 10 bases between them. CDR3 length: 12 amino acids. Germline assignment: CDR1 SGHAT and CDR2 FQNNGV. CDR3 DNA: TGTGCCAGCAGCTCTAGGTGGGGTGAGCAGTTCTTC. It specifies CASSSRWGEQFF.